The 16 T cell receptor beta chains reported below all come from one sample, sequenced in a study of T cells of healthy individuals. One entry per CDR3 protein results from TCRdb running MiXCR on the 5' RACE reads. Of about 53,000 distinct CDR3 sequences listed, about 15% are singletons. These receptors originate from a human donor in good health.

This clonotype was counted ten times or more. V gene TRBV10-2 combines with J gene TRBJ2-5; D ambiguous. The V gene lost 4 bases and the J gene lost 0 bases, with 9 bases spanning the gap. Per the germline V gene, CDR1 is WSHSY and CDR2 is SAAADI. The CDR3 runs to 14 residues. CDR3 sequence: CASSVLSYQETQYF. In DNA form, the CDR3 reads TGCGCCAGCAGTGTCCTGAGCTACCAAGAGACCCAGTACTTC.

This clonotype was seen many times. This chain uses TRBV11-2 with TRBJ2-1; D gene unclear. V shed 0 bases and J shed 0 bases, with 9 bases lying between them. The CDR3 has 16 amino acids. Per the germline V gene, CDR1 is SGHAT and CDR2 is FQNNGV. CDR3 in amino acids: CASSLDQDPSYNEQFF. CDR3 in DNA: TGTGCCAGCAGCTTAGATCAGGACCCCTCCTACAATGAGCAGTTCTTC.

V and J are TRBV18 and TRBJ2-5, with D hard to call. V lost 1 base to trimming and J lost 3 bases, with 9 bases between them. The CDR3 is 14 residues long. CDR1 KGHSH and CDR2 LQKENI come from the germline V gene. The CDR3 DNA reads TGTGCCAGCTCACCACGGCGGACGGAAGAGACCCAGTACTTC. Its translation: CASSPRRTEETQYF.

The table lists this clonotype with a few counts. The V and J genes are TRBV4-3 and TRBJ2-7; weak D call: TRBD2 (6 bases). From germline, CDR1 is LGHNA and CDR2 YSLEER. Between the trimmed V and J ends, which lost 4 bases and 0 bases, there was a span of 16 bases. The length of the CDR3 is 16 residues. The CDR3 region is CASSLAVSGPSYEQYF. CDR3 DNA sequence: TGCGCCAGCAGCCTCGCGGTTAGCGGTCCCTCCTACGAGCAGTACTTC.

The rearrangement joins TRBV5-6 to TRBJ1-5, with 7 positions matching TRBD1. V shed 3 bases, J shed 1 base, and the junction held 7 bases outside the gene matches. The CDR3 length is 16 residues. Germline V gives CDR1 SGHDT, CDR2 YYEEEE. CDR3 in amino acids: CASSSSDRTSNQPQHF. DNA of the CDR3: TGTGCCAGCAGCTCGTCGGACAGGACGAGCAATCAGCCCCAGCATTTT. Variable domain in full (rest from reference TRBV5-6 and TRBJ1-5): DAGVTQSPTHLIKTRGQQVTLRCSPKSGHDTVSWYQQALGQGPQFIFQYYEEEERQRGNFPDRFSGHQFPNYSSELNVNALLLGDSALYLCASSSSDRTSNQPQHFGDGTRLSIL.

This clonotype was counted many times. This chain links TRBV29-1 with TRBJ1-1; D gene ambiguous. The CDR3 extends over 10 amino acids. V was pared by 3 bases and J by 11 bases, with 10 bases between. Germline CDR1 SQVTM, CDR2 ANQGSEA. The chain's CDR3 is CSVDAGRAFF. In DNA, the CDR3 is TGCAGCGTTGATGCCGGTCGGGCTTTCTTT.

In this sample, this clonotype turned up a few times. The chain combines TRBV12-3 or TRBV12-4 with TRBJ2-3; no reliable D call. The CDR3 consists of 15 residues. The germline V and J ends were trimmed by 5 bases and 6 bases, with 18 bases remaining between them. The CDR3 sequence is CASSPRTPVADTQYF. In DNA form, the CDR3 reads TGTGCCAGCAGTCCAAGGACCCCGGTGGCGGATACGCAGTATTTT.

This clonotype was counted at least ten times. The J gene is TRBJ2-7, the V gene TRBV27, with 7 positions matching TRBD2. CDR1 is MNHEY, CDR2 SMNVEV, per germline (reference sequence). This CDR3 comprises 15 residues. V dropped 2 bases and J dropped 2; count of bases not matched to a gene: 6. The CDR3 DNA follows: TGTGCCAGCAGTTTAGGCGGCGGGGGAGCCTACGAGCAGTACTTC. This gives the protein CASSLGGGGAYEQYF.

The chain's CDR3 is CASSYGQLTEAFF. CDR3 DNA: TGTGCCAGCAGCTACGGTCAACTAACTGAAGCTTTCTTT. This chain joins TRBV7-2 and TRBJ1-1, with D unclear. Germline V CDR1 and CDR2: SGHTA, FQGNSA. Trimming took off 4 bases at V and 5 bases at J, with 11 bases between the two ends. The CDR3 contains 13 residues.

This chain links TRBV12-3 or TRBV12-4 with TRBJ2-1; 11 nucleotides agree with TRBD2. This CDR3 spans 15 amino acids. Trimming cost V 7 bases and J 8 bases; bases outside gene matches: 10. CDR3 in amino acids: CASTLAGGPGDEQFF. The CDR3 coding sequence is TGTGCCAGCACCTTAGCGGGAGGGCCGGGCGATGAGCAGTTCTTC.

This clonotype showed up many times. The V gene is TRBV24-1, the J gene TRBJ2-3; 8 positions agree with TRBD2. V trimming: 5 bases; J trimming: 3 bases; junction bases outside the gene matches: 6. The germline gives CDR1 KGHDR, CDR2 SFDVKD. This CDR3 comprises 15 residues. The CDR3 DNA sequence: TGTGCCACCAGTGTTGGGAGCGGGAGTACAGATACGCAGTATTTT. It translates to CATSVGSGSTDTQYF.

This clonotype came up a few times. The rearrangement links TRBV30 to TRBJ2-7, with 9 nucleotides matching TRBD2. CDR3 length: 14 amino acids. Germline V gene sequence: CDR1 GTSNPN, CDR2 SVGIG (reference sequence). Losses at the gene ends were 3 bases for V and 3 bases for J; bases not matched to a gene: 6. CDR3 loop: CAWRGAGGFYEQYF. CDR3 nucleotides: TGTGCCTGGAGAGGAGCGGGGGGTTTCTACGAGCAGTACTTC.

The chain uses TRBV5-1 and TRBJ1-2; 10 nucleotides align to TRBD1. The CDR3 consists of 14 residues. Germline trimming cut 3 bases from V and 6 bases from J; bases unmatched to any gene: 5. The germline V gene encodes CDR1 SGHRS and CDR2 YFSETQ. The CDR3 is CASSSGQGIDGYTF. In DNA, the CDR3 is TGCGCCAGCAGCTCGGGACAGGGGATTGATGGCTACACCTTC.

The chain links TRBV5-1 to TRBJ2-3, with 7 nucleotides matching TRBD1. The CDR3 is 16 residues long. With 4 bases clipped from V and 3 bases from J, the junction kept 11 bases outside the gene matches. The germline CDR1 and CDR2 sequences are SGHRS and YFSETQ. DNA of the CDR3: TGCGCCAGCAGCCTCGAGGTTACGGGACAGACAGATACGCAGTATTTT. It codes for CASSLEVTGQTDTQYF.

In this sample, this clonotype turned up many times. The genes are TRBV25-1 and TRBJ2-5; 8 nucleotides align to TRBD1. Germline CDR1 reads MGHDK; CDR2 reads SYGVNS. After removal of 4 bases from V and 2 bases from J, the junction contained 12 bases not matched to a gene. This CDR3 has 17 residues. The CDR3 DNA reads TGTGCCAGCAGTGGTACTCTCGACAGGGGTTGGCAAGAGACCCAGTACTTC. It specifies CASSGTLDRGWQETQYF.

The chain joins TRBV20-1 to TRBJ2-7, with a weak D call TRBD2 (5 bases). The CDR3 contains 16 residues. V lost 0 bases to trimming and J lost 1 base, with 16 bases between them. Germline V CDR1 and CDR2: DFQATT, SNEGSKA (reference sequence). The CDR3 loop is CSARDLQAVNSYEQYF. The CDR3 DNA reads TGCAGTGCTAGAGATCTACAAGCGGTGAATTCCTACGAGCAGTACTTC.